This T cell receptor (beta chain) is from a study of CD8 T cells in Susac syndrome. Germline CDR1 and CDR2: SQVTM and ANQGSEA. V was trimmed by 4 bases and J by 5 bases, leaving 20 bases between them. The CDR3 has 15 amino acids. RNA, at about 0.5 to 1 ug, was reverse transcribed with random hexamers. TCRdb ran MiXCR on the immunoSEQ multiplex PCR reads and lists one entry per CDR3 protein. The repertoire holds more than 55,000 distinct CDR3 sequences, with roughly 95% as singletons. Material: CD4+ T cells from PBMCs. The clonotype comes from a human donor with multiple sclerosis. This chain joins TRBV29-1 and TRBJ2-5, with D perhaps matching TRBD2 (6 bases). CDR3 protein: CSVVPGTAGGETQYF. Written as DNA, the CDR3 is TGCAGCGTTGTCCCCGGGACTGCAGGTGGGGAGACCCAGTACTTC.